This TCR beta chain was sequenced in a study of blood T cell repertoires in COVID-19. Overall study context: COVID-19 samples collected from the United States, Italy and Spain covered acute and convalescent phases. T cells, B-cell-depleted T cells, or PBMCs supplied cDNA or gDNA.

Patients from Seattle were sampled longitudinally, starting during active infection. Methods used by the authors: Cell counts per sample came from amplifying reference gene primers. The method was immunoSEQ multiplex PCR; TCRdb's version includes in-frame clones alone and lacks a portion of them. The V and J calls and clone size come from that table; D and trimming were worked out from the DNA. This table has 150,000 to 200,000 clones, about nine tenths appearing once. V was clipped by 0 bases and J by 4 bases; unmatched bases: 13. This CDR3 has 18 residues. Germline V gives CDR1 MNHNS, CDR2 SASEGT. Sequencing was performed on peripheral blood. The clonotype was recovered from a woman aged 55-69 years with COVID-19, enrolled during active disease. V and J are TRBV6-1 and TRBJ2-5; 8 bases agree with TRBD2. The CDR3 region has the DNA TGTGCCAGCAGTGAAGCGCAGGCAGACCTAGCGGGTGGAGAGACCCAGTACTTC. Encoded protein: CASSEAQADLAGGETQYF.